Following are 8 T cell receptor beta chains from one sample sequenced in a study of shared clonotypes between healthy human individuals. Sequencing used immunoSEQ multiplex PCR; TCRdb keeps in-frame clones, though not all of them. In the table there are 2 million or so clones, 90% to 95% of which are singletons. The sequencing sample was made of naive CD4+ T cells sorted from blood. Subset in this sample: CD45RA+ positively selected. The receptors shown here come from a young man in good health.

The V call is TRBV10-3, the J call TRBJ2-1; 7 nucleotides align to TRBD1. The CDR3 has 13 residues. Looked up from germline, CDR1 is ENHRY and CDR2 is SYGVKD. J gave up 4 bases and V 6 bases, and 3 bases lay outside the gene matches. The CDR3 region has the DNA TGTGCCATCAGACCGGGACAGTACAATGAGCAGTTCTTC. Translating it yields CAIRPGQYNEQFF.

The chain links TRBV5-1 to TRBJ2-2, with D possibly being TRBD1 (6 bases). V shed 4 bases and J shed 3 bases, with 13 bases lying between them. The CDR3 extends over 15 amino acids. Germline V gene lookup returns CDR1 SGHRS and CDR2 YFSETQ. This CDR3 reads CASSPVGADTGELFF. The CDR3 coding sequence is TGCGCCAGCAGCCCGGTGGGGGCGGACACCGGGGAGCTGTTTTTT.

With regard to this clone: At the DNA level, this CDR3 is encoded by other sequences in the same sample as well. The gene calls are TRBV30 and TRBJ2-7; 8 bases line up with TRBD1. The CDR3 sequence is 14 residues long. The V and J ends lost 0 bases and 4 bases, in that order; junction bases with no gene match: 5. The V gene's germline CDR1 is GTSNPN and CDR2 SVGIG (reference sequence). DNA of the CDR3: TGTGCCTGGAGTGTAGCAGGGGGCTTATACGAGCAGTACTTC. This encodes CAWSVAGGLYEQYF.

The rearrangement uses TRBV7-3 and TRBJ1-6; 9 bases are a match to TRBD1. V gave up 5 bases and J gave up 7 bases; unmatched junction bases: 3. The CDR3 sequence is 14 residues long. In germline, CDR1 is SGHTA, CDR2 FQGTGA. CDR3 region: CASSRTGENSPLHF. Here the CDR3 DNA reads TGTGCCAGCAGCCGGACAGGGGAAAATTCACCCCTCCACTTT.

The chain links TRBV2 to TRBJ1-2; maybe TRBD1 (5 bases). Germline V lookup: CDR1 SNHLY, CDR2 FYNNEI. The CDR3 totals 12 residues. The V end lost 7 bases, the J end lost 4 bases, and 10 bases lay between the germline ends. The CDR3 bases are TGTGCCAGCATTTCGGGGGGCTATGGCTACACCTTC. Amino acids: CASISGGYGYTF.

The chain links TRBV6-5 to TRBJ2-5; 7 nucleotides match TRBD2. V lost 6 bases to trimming and J lost 4 bases; unmatched junction nucleotides: 5. Germline CDR1 and CDR2: MNHEY and SVGAGI. The CDR3 totals 13 residues. CDR3 residues: CASRKGGVETQYF. DNA for the CDR3: TGTGCCAGCAGAAAGGGAGGGGTAGAGACCCAGTACTTC.

This chain connects TRBV11-2 to TRBJ2-2; perhaps TRBD1 as D (6 bases). Trimming removed 4 bases from V and 2 bases from J, with 8 bases in between. The CDR3 is 14 residues long. CDR1 and CDR2 from the germline V gene are SGHAT and FQNNGV. In DNA form, the CDR3 reads TGTGCCAGCAGCTACAGGGAAAACACCGGGGAGCTGTTTTTT. Translated: CASSYRENTGELFF.

The chain joins TRBV23-1 to TRBJ2-5; 11 bases map to TRBD2. Being an ORF, TRBV23-1 has a function that is uncertain. J lost 2 bases, V lost 2 bases, and 7 bases had no gene match. There are 17 residues in the CDR3. The DNA for the CDR3 is TGCGCCAGCAGTCAACTCCTAGCGGGGGGAATTCAAGAGACCCAGTACTTC. Its protein is CASSQLLAGGIQETQYF.